The rows below give T cell receptor beta chains drawn from one sample of a study of T cell responses to AZD1222 COVID-19 vaccine. This table comes from immunoSEQ multiplex PCR, and its TCRdb copy is limited to in-frame clones, with some not included. The sample holds some 190,000 clones, nearly 95% seen once. Source: peripheral blood, taken 28 days after the second AZD1222 dose. These receptors originate from an adult who received the AZD1222 COVID-19 vaccine. Both conserved end residues are part of each CDR3. Each record gives: CDR3 protein, CDR3 DNA, D gene, V gene, J gene, clone size. The D gene is left open where the match is weak. Part of the rows lack a size; the others show once, few, many or a class for expanded clones.

CASSLRDSATNEKLFF	TGTGCCAGCAGCTTAAGGGACAGTGCAACTAATGAAAAACTGTTTTTT	TRBD1	TRBV7-9	TRBJ1-4	-
CASRGATGNQPQHF	TGTGCCAGCAGGGGGGCTACAGGGAATCAGCCCCAGCATTTT	-	TRBV6-5	TRBJ1-5	-
CASSADHETQYF	TGTGCCAGCAGCGCTGATCACGAGACCCAGTACTTC	-	TRBV9	TRBJ2-5	-
CASKASGRVSYEQYF	TGCGCCAGCAAGGCTAGCGGGAGGGTTTCCTACGAGCAGTACTTC	TRBD2	TRBV5-1	TRBJ2-7	-
CASSTTGTGYSPLHF	TGTGCCAGCAGTACAACCGGGACAGGGTATTCACCCCTCCACTTT	TRBD1	TRBV28	TRBJ1-6	-
CASRLYSGNTIYF	TGTGCCAGCAGACTCTACTCTGGAAACACCATATATTTT	-	TRBV7-9	TRBJ1-3	-
CASSPFRTGPETQYF	TGTGCCAGCAGCCCCTTTAGGACAGGGCCAGAGACCCAGTACTTC	TRBD1	TRBV3-1/TRBV3-2	TRBJ2-5	-
CASTRTSGKGEQFF	TGTGCCAGCACCCGGACTAGCGGGAAGGGTGAGCAGTTCTTC	TRBD2	TRBV2	TRBJ2-1	-
CATSDGTGGREKLFF	TGTGCCACCAGTGATGGGACAGGGGGCCGAGAAAAACTGTTTTTT	TRBD1	TRBV24-1	TRBJ1-4	once
CASSPEAGNTEAFF	TGTGCCAGCTCACCAGAAGCGGGGAACACTGAAGCTTTCTTT	-	TRBV18	TRBJ1-1	-
CSAGTGAEQYF	TGCAGTGCTGGGACAGGGGCCGAGCAGTACTTC	TRBD1	TRBV20-1	TRBJ2-7	-
CASSPRARGEQYF	TGTGCCAGCTCACCCCGGGCCAGGGGCGAGCAGTACTTC	-	TRBV18	TRBJ2-7	-
CASSESDRTGVNTEAFF	TGTGCCAGCAGTGAGTCCGATAGGACAGGGGTGAACACTGAAGCTTTCTTT	TRBD1	TRBV25-1	TRBJ1-1	once
CASSVRTGSNQPQHF	TGTGCCAGCAGCGTACGGACAGGGAGCAATCAGCCCCAGCATTTT	TRBD1	TRBV9	TRBJ1-5	-
CASSQEGTGGNSPLHF	TGCGCCAGCAGCCAAGAGGGGACAGGCGGTAATTCACCCCTCCACTTT	TRBD1	TRBV4-1	TRBJ1-6	-
CASNRQQGRVYEQYF	TGTGCCAGCAATCGTCAACAGGGGAGAGTCTACGAGCAGTACTTC	TRBD1	TRBV28	TRBJ2-7	-
CASSLLYGVVTDTQYF	TGTGCCAGCAGTTTACTCTACGGGGTAGTCACAGATACGCAGTATTTT	-	TRBV6-5	TRBJ2-3	-
CASSQREGWRGYTF	TGCGCCAGCAGCCAAAGGGAGGGTTGGAGGGGCTACACCTTC	-	TRBV4-1	TRBJ1-2	-
CASSFPHPYTGDPQHF	TGTGCCAGCAGTTTCCCCCATCCCTACACGGGGGATCCCCAGCATTTT	-	TRBV28	TRBJ1-5	-
CASSFVSRGPYEQYF	TGTGCCAGCAGCTTCGTGTCCCGGGGCCCCTACGAGCAGTACTTC	-	TRBV5-5	TRBJ2-7	-
CASSLVAGLTGELFF	TGCGCCAGCAGCTTGGTGGCGGGACTAACCGGGGAGCTGTTTTTT	TRBD2	TRBV5-1	TRBJ2-2	once
CASSRGPNSNQPQHF	TGTGCCAGCAGTCGTGGGCCTAATAGCAATCAGCCCCAGCATTTT	-	TRBV6-5	TRBJ1-5	-
CASTSGQRSGGYTF	TGTGCCAGCACCTCGGGGCAGCGAAGTGGTGGCTACACCTTC	-	TRBV7-2	TRBJ1-2	-
CASSQVPTGYGYTF	TGTGCCAGCAGCCAAGTTCCGACAGGGTATGGCTACACCTTC	TRBD1	TRBV3-1/TRBV3-2	TRBJ1-2	-
CAWSPSGQTLPYGYTF	TGTGCCTGGAGCCCCTCGGGACAGACTTTACCCTATGGCTACACCTTC	TRBD1	TRBV30	TRBJ1-2	once
CASRPGLIGTDTQYF	TGTGCCAGCAGACCGGGACTCATCGGAACAGATACGCAGTATTTT	-	TRBV27	TRBJ2-3	-
CASSSSSGGAQETQYF	TGTGCCAGCAGCTCCAGTAGCGGGGGGGCTCAAGAGACCCAGTACTTC	TRBD2	TRBV4-2	TRBJ2-5	-
CASSEGRKTGPGTIRSPLHF	TGTGCCAGCAGTGAGGGTCGCAAGACAGGACCAGGGACCATTCGGTCACCCCTCCACTTT	-	TRBV2	TRBJ1-6	-
CASSQDREGTEAFF	TGTGCCAGCAGCCAAGATAGAGAGGGCACTGAAGCTTTCTTT	-	TRBV4-2	TRBJ1-1	-